This T cell receptor (beta chain) was observed in a study of T-cell memory formation after mild COVID-19. Study-level information: Largely, TCR clusters stayed within a single donor. Findings and limits, study-wide: In pre-infection memory, a portion of responding clones appeared, which suggested that cross-reactive memory joined. Contracting CD8+ clones were enriched in EMRA, CD4+ mainly in CM and EM. CD4/CD8 balance held among clones contracting day 15 to 85, and later expanders leaned CD4+.

This clonotype was seen more than once but under ten times. Its antigen remains unidentified. MiXCR, run by TCRdb on the 5' RACE reads, gives a single entry per CDR3 protein. Seen here are 250,000 to 400,000 distinct CDR3 sequences, roughly an eighth observed once, and the top ten hold around 20%. Trimming pared 5 bases from V and 1 base from J, leaving 6 bases between. CDR3 length equals 13 residues. Germline V CDR1 and CDR2: SGHRS, YFSETQ. The rearrangement joins TRBV5-1 to TRBJ2-2, with unresolved D. This receptor was taken from a man younger than 30 who had mild COVID-19 (a few samples of this study predate the infection). Cell type and time point are not known. The sample comprised PBMCs or a T cell subset sorted from them (not recorded which). CDR3 in DNA: TGCGCCAGCAGATCCGGGAACACCGGGGAGCTGTTTTTT. It codes for CASRSGNTGELFF.